Shown below are 16 T cell receptor beta chains from a single sample sequenced in a study of CD8 T cells in Susac syndrome. With random hexamers, reverse transcription was performed on 0.5 to 1 ug of RNA. TCRdb redid the calling of the immunoSEQ multiplex PCR reads with MiXCR, one entry per CDR3 protein. This sample has about 250,000 distinct CDR3 sequences, with approximately 92% found just once. The sequencing sample was made of CD4+ T cells from PBMCs. The receptors here all came from a human donor with multiple sclerosis.

This clonotype showed up just once. The gene calls are TRBV20-1 and TRBJ1-1; TRBD1 might be the D (5 bases). Per the germline V gene, CDR1 is DFQATT and CDR2 is SNEGSKA (reference sequence). Trimming cost V 3 bases and J 0 bases, with 8 bases left between them. The CDR3 is 13 residues long. Here the CDR3 DNA reads TGCAGTGCTAGGGGGCAGCTGAACACTGAAGCTTTCTTT. It encodes CSARGQLNTEAFF.

The chain couples TRBV29-1 to TRBJ1-2; weak D call: TRBD1 (6 bases). The germline CDR1 and CDR2 sequences are SQVTM and ANQGSEA. Trimming took off 7 bases at V and 6 bases at J, with 12 bases between the two ends. The CDR3 runs 11 residues. CDR3 amino acids: CSAGATDGYTF. The CDR3 coding sequence is TGCAGCGCGGGGGCCACGGATGGCTACACCTTC. The whole variable domain, filled in from reference TRBV29-1 and TRBJ1-2, reads SAVISQKPSRDICQRGTSLTIQCQVDSQVTMMFWYRQQPGQSLTLIATANQGSEATYESGFVIDKFPISRPNLTFSTLTVSNMSPEDSSIYLCSAGATDGYTFGSGTRLTVV.

This clonotype has just one count. The rearrangement joins TRBV28 to TRBJ1-5; weak D call: TRBD1 (6 bases). The germline V and J ends were trimmed by 3 bases and 5 bases, with 14 bases remaining between them. CDR3 size: 15 residues. The germline gives CDR1 MDHEN, CDR2 SYDVKM. The CDR3: CASSLTQGLYQPQHF. For the CDR3, the DNA is TGTGCCAGCAGTTTGACGCAGGGGCTATATCAGCCCCAGCATTTT.

The V call is TRBV7-9, the J call TRBJ2-3, with D possibly matching TRBD2 (5 bases). This CDR3 contains 14 residues. V lost 1 base, J lost 5 bases, and 10 bases lay in between. The germline gives CDR1 SEHNR, CDR2 FQNEAQ (reference sequence). The DNA for the CDR3 is TGTGCCAGCAGCTTAGGTCTAGCAGTAGATACGCAGTATTTT. Translating gives CASSLGLAVDTQYF.

The rearrangement uses TRBV10-3 and TRBJ1-2; D unresolved. Trimming pared 3 bases from V and 8 bases from J, leaving 10 bases between. The CDR3 covers 12 residues. Germline CDR1 and CDR2: ENHRY and SYGVKD. CDR3 residues: CAISDVPVGYTF. CDR3 coding DNA: TGTGCCATCAGTGACGTTCCGGTGGGCTACACCTTC.

V and J are TRBV2 and TRBJ2-5, with D tentatively TRBD1 (5 bases). V lost 7 bases and J lost 2, with 11 bases in between. The CDR3 is 13 amino acids. The germline V gene has CDR1 SNHLY and CDR2 FYNNEI. The CDR3, as DNA: TGTGCCAGCATACTGACAGAACAAGAGACCCAGTACTTC. Encoded protein: CASILTEQETQYF. Full variable domain (outside the CDR3, taken from reference TRBV2 and TRBJ2-5): EPEVTQTPSHQVTQMGQEVILRCVPISNHLYFYWYRQILGQKVEFLVSFYNNEISEKSEIFDDQFSVERPDGSNFTLKIRSTKLEDSAMYFCASILTEQETQYFGPGTRLLVL.

The V gene is TRBV20-1, the J gene TRBJ1-4, with 7 bases lining up with TRBD1. Trimming cost V 1 base and J 0 bases; bases outside gene matches: 8. Germline lookup yields CDR1 DFQATT and CDR2 SNEGSKA (reference sequence). The CDR3 runs 17 residues. The DNA for the CDR3 is TGCAGTGCTAGAGGGGGGGACAGATTTACAACTAATGAAAAACTGTTTTTT. Protein product: CSARGGDRFTTNEKLFF.

This sequence joins TRBV10-3 and TRBJ2-1; D possibly corresponds to TRBD2 (6 bases). This CDR3 region has 16 residues. The ends were cut back, 2 bases at V and 2 bases at J, with 13 bases in the middle. Germline V lookup: CDR1 ENHRY, CDR2 SYGVKD. The CDR3 region is CAISEMEGLTYNEQFF. In nucleotides, the CDR3 is TGTGCCATCAGTGAGATGGAGGGACTGACCTACAATGAGCAGTTCTTC.

The genes are TRBV5-1 and TRBJ2-1; TRBD1 matches 7 bases. The germline CDR1 and CDR2 sequences are SGHRS and YFSETQ. The V gene end was trimmed by 3 bases and the J gene end by 9 bases; junction bases not matched to a gene: 3. The CDR3 extends over 12 amino acids. The CDR3: CASSWTGGEQFF. The DNA of the CDR3 is TGCGCCAGCAGCTGGACAGGAGGTGAGCAGTTCTTC.

This rearrangement joins TRBV5-4 to TRBJ2-7; the D is unclear. The CDR3 is made up of 13 amino acids. Germline CDR1 reads SGHNT; CDR2 reads YYREEE (reference sequence). Trimming shortened V by 4 bases and J by 5 bases, and 13 bases separated the two germline ends. CDR3 protein: CASSRTGYNEQYF. The CDR3 DNA sequence: TGTGCCAGCAGCCGGACCGGGTACAACGAGCAGTACTTC.

The rearrangement joins TRBV19 to TRBJ1-2; D uncertain. The CDR3 runs to 20 residues. Trimming took 6 bases from V and 5 from J, leaving 34 bases between them. Germline lookup yields CDR1 LNHDA and CDR2 SQIVND (reference sequence). The CDR3 sequence: CASSLSGFVDRRPPFYGYTF. DNA for the CDR3: TGTGCCAGTAGCCTCTCCGGCTTTGTGGACCGTCGTCCCCCTTTTTATGGCTACACCTTC.

The chain joins TRBV5-1 to TRBJ2-5; D unclear. This CDR3 has 15 residues. The ends were cut back, 2 bases at V and 1 base at J, with 12 bases in the middle. Germline CDR1 reads SGHRS; CDR2 reads YFSETQ. The CDR3: CASSFQPDRQETQYF. The DNA of the CDR3 is TGCGCCAGCAGCTTCCAGCCAGACCGCCAAGAGACCCAGTACTTC.

The V gene is TRBV5-1, the J gene TRBJ1-2; D remains ambiguous. Per the germline V gene, CDR1 is SGHRS and CDR2 is YFSETQ. Trimming pared 5 bases from V and 2 bases from J, leaving 16 bases between. This CDR3 is 15 amino acids long. The CDR3: CASSVSGDENYGYTF. DNA of the CDR3: TGCGCCAGCAGTGTGTCCGGGGATGAGAACTATGGCTACACCTTC.

The chain uses TRBV20-1 and TRBJ1-1; D is unclear. Germline V gene data show CDR1 as DFQATT and CDR2 as SNEGSKA (reference sequence). This CDR3 is built from 12 residues. V was trimmed by 5 bases and J by 5 bases, leaving 12 bases between them. The chain's CDR3 is CSALGGHTEAFF. CDR3 in DNA: TGCAGTGCTCTCGGCGGGCATACTGAAGCTTTCTTT.

This chain uses TRBV9 with TRBJ1-2; 9 bases fit TRBD1. Germline values: CDR1 SGDLS, CDR2 YYNGEE. V trimming: 4 bases; J trimming: 8 bases; junction bases outside the gene matches: 9. This CDR3 is built from 14 residues. The CDR3 spells CASSKRDRVRGYTF. The CDR3 DNA sequence: TGTGCCAGCAGCAAAAGGGACAGGGTCCGAGGCTACACCTTC.

The chain recombines TRBV20-1 with TRBJ1-3; tentatively, D is TRBD1 (5 bases). V was trimmed by 0 bases and J by 2 bases, leaving 5 bases between them. Germline V gene lookup returns CDR1 DFQATT and CDR2 SNEGSKA (reference sequence). There are 13 residues in the CDR3. The CDR3 coding sequence is TGCAGTGCTAGAGACAGGGCTGGAAACACCATATATTTT. It codes for CSARDRAGNTIYF.